This T cell receptor beta chain appears in the sequencing data of a study of T-cell memory formation after mild COVID-19. About the study: Clusters were largely donor specific.

TCRdb ran MiXCR on the 5' RACE reads and lists one entry per CDR3 protein. The sample lists roughly 220,000 distinct CDR3 sequences; just over 9.5% were seen once. Findings of the study overall: Contracting clones from day 15 to 85 had balanced CD4/CD8; later expanders favoured CD4+.

Concerning this clonotype itself: Its antigen is not identified.

Germline lookup yields CDR1 MNHNY and CDR2 SVGAGI (reference sequence). The CDR3 sequence is 15 residues long. Germline trimming cut 3 bases from V and 6 bases from J; bases unmatched to any gene: 6. The chain combines TRBV6-6 with TRBJ1-5; 9 bases align to TRBD1. The sequence was obtained from a man aged 18 to 30 who had mild COVID-19 (a few samples of this study predate the infection). Cell type and time point are not known. The sequencing sample was made of PBMCs or a T cell subset sorted from them (not recorded which). This CDR3 is CASSYGQGSFQPQHF. CDR3 nucleotide sequence: TGTGCCAGCAGTTATGGACAGGGGAGCTTTCAGCCCCAGCATTTT.